The next 3 T cell receptor beta chains were all read from a single sample in a study of blood T cell repertoires in COVID-19. Libraries were prepared by immunoSEQ multiplex PCR; TCRdb keeps only in-frame clonotypes and omits some of them. The sample lists approximately 210,000 clones; 84% were seen once. Sequenced sample: peripheral blood. These receptor sequences come from a human donor in a cohort sampled during active COVID-19.

The chain recombines TRBV28 with TRBJ1-2, with D possibly TRBD1 on 6 matching bases. V lost 8 bases to trimming and J lost 7 bases, with 17 bases between them. CDR1 MDHEN and CDR2 SYDVKM come from the germline V gene. The CDR3 runs to 13 residues. Here the CDR3 DNA reads TGTGCCAGCTTCGGGCAGGGGCGACGTGGCTACACCTTC. It specifies CASFGQGRRGYTF.

This clone was detected once. This chain links TRBV3-1 (or the pseudogene TRBV3-2) with TRBJ1-2; D call uncertain. The V gene's germline CDR1 is LGHDT and CDR2 YNNKEL (reference sequence). V was shortened by 7 bases and J by 5 bases, with 8 bases between the two germline ends. The CDR3 length is 11 residues. The chain's CDR3 is CASNGLYGYTF. CDR3 DNA sequence: TGTGCCAGCAATGGCCTTTATGGCTACACCTTC.

V is TRBV6-6 and J is TRBJ1-2, with a possible D match to TRBD1 (6 bases). Per the germline V gene, CDR1 is MNHNY and CDR2 is SVGAGI (reference sequence). The CDR3 runs 11 residues. V gave up 11 bases and J gave up 8 bases, with 15 bases separating them. CDR3 residues: CAGSGAQGYTF. In DNA form, the CDR3 reads TGTGCCGGATCAGGGGCGCAGGGCTACACCTTC.